The 29 T cell receptor beta chains in this list originate from one sample, sequenced in a study of T cell changes during pregnancy in multiple sclerosis. The protocol was immunoSEQ multiplex PCR, while the TCRdb copy is restricted to in-frame clones and leaves out a portion. The data hold around 49,000 clones, with 95% observed a single time. The input for sequencing was CD8+ T cells from peripheral blood mononuclear cells, taken in the first trimester of pregnancy. The source of these receptors is a female donor with multiple sclerosis, enrolled in a pregnancy study.

The V call is TRBV28, the J call TRBJ2-1, with a weak D call TRBD2 (6 bases). The CDR3 consists of 16 residues. Germline V gene sequence: CDR1 MDHEN, CDR2 SYDVKM. V shed 4 bases and J shed 8 bases, with 21 bases lying between them. This chain's CDR3 is CASSSLGGTVQDEQFF. The CDR3 nucleotides are TGTGCCAGCAGTTCATTGGGGGGAACTGTACAAGATGAGCAGTTCTTC.

This rearrangement joins TRBV19 to TRBJ1-5, with D maybe TRBD1 (5 bases). This CDR3 is built from 16 residues. V gave up 6 bases and J gave up 4 bases, with 19 bases separating them. In germline, CDR1 is LNHDA, CDR2 SQIVND (reference sequence). As DNA, the CDR3 is TGTGCCAGTAGGGATGGGGCGGCAGCCCTTAATCAGCCCCAGCATTTT. It yields the protein CASRDGAAALNQPQHF.

There are a few counts of this clone. V is TRBV27 and J is TRBJ1-1; unclear D gene. Germline CDR1 and CDR2: MNHEY and SMNVEV (reference sequence). V was shortened by 4 bases and J by 0 bases, with 6 bases between the two germline ends. The CDR3 has 13 amino acids. The CDR3 region has the DNA TGTGCCAGCAGTTATGCGGTGAACACTGAAGCTTTCTTT. This codes for CASSYAVNTEAFF.

V usage is TRBV7-9 and J usage is TRBJ1-3; D is unresolved. The CDR3 loop spans 14 amino acids. V lost 4 bases to trimming and J lost 4 bases, with 11 bases between them. Germline V gene lookup returns CDR1 SEHNR and CDR2 FQNEAQ (reference sequence). CDR3 protein: CASSSSLLGNTIYF. The CDR3 DNA reads TGTGCCAGCAGCTCTAGCCTGCTGGGAAACACCATATATTTT. Drawing the rest from reference TRBV7-9 and TRBJ1-3, the complete variable domain is DTGVSQNPRHKITKRGQNVTFRCDPISEHNRLYWYRQTLGQGPEFLTYFQNEAQLEKSRLLSDRFSAERPKGSFSTLEIQRTEQGDSAMYLCASSSSLLGNTIYFGEGSWLTVV.

V is TRBV5-1 and J is TRBJ1-2; D gene uncertain. Germline V gene data show CDR1 as SGHRS and CDR2 as YFSETQ. CDR3 length: 15 amino acids. The V gene lost 7 bases and the J gene lost 4 bases, with 20 bases spanning the gap. CDR3 sequence: CASGPFKEAAYGYTF. In DNA, the CDR3 is TGCGCCAGCGGACCATTCAAGGAGGCAGCCTATGGCTACACCTTC.

The chain uses TRBV30 and TRBJ2-3; 11 positions match TRBD2. The CDR3 is made up of 16 amino acids. The V gene end was trimmed by 3 bases and the J gene end by 0 bases; junction bases not matched to a gene: 5. The germline gives CDR1 GTSNPN, CDR2 SVGIG (reference sequence). The CDR3 DNA sequence: TGTGCCTGGAGACCCACTAGCGGGAGAAGCACAGATACGCAGTATTTT. This codes for CAWRPTSGRSTDTQYF.

The chain recombines TRBV5-8 with TRBJ2-3, with a weak D call TRBD2 (7 bases). CDR3 size: 15 residues. Germline values: CDR1 SGHTS, CDR2 YDEGEE. Trimming stripped 0 bases from V and 4 bases from J, with 12 bases between. CDR3: CASSLAGGVSDTQYF. In DNA form, the CDR3 reads TGTGCCAGCAGCTTGGCGGGGGGCGTTTCAGATACGCAGTATTTT.

The V call is TRBV4-1, the J call TRBJ1-2, with 8 bases identical to TRBD1. Germline assignment: CDR1 MGHRA and CDR2 YSYEKL. The V segment lost 2 bases and the J segment 6 bases; nucleotides outside the gene matches: 8. The CDR3 has 15 amino acids. The CDR3 is CASSQFDRGIDGYTF. The CDR3 DNA reads TGCGCCAGCAGCCAATTCGACAGGGGAATCGATGGCTACACCTTC.

The J gene is TRBJ2-5, the V gene TRBV5-1; maybe TRBD1 (6 bases). This CDR3 contains 16 residues. CDR1 and CDR2 (germline): SGHRS, YFSETQ. V lost 3 bases to trimming and J lost 5 bases, with 20 bases between them. The CDR3 bases are TGCGCCAGCAGCTGGAGCCGCAGGGGCCCCAGGGAGACCCAGTACTTC. Its translation: CASSWSRRGPRETQYF.

This clone was detected once. The chain has TRBV5-1 and TRBJ2-1; D might be TRBD1 (5 bases). This CDR3 comprises 15 residues. Trimming removed 5 bases from V and 8 bases from J, with 20 bases in between. Germline values: CDR1 SGHRS, CDR2 YFSETQ. The CDR3 coding sequence is TGCGCCAGCAGAGGGGCCCCATTCTGGACCGATGAGCAGTTCTTC. The encoded protein is CASRGAPFWTDEQFF.

The chain has TRBV5-1 and TRBJ2-2; 7 bases are a match to TRBD2. The germline CDR1 and CDR2 sequences are SGHRS and YFSETQ. The CDR3 is made up of 16 amino acids. V trimming: 5 bases; J trimming: 2 bases; junction bases outside the gene matches: 9. CDR3 in amino acids: CASRPGGPRNTGELFF. Written as DNA, the CDR3 is TGCGCCAGCAGGCCGGGGGGACCTAGAAACACCGGGGAGCTGTTTTTT.

The chain carries TRBV19 and TRBJ2-2, with D possibly TRBD2 on 6 matching bases. The CDR3 consists of 14 residues. Deletions cut 7 bases from V and 4 bases from J, with 13 bases between. Germline CDR1 and CDR2: LNHDA and SQIVND (reference sequence). The CDR3 loop is CASKVEGATGELFF. In DNA form, the CDR3 reads TGTGCCAGTAAAGTGGAGGGAGCCACCGGGGAGCTGTTTTTT.

The chain combines TRBV28 with TRBJ1-1, with 8 positions matching TRBD1. This CDR3 region has 15 residues. With V trimmed by 4 bases and J by 1 base, 5 bases remained unmatched. In germline, CDR1 is MDHEN, CDR2 SYDVKM. The chain's CDR3 is CASSSYRGKNTEAFF. Here the CDR3 DNA reads TGTGCCAGCAGTTCATACAGGGGGAAGAACACTGAAGCTTTCTTT.

The J gene is TRBJ2-5, the V gene TRBV27, with 11 bases that match TRBD2. Germline assignment: CDR1 MNHEY and CDR2 SMNVEV (reference sequence). This CDR3 is 14 amino acids long. V lost 6 bases and J lost 4; bases outside the gene matches: 4. CDR3 protein: CASSGGLAGETQYF. The CDR3 nucleotides are TGTGCCAGCAGCGGTGGACTAGCGGGAGAGACCCAGTACTTC.

This clone occurred a few times. This rearrangement joins TRBV7-8 to TRBJ1-4; tentatively, D is TRBD1 (5 bases). Germline V CDR1 and CDR2: SGHVS, FQNEAQ. V shed 1 base and J shed 7 bases, with 10 bases lying between them. The CDR3 is made up of 14 amino acids. For the CDR3, the DNA is TGTGCCAGCAGCTTAGGGGGCCTGGGTGAAAAACTGTTTTTT. Amino acids: CASSLGGLGEKLFF.

V gene TRBV27 combines with J gene TRBJ2-7; 16 bases match TRBD2. The CDR3 loop spans 18 amino acids. The V and J ends lost 5 bases and 3 bases, in that order; junction bases with no gene match: 10. Germline assignment: CDR1 MNHEY and CDR2 SMNVEV (reference sequence). The CDR3 region has the DNA TGTGCCAGCAGTGCGGGACTAGCGGGAGGGCCTGGAGTCTACGAGCAGTACTTC. Its protein product is CASSAGLAGGPGVYEQYF.

The V gene is TRBV7-6, the J gene TRBJ1-5; tentative D call: TRBD1 (6 bases). V lost 1 base, J lost 4 bases, and 8 bases lay in between. This CDR3 region has 14 residues. Germline values: CDR1 SGHVS, CDR2 FNYEAQ. CDR3: CASSLGQGNQPQHF. CDR3 nucleotide sequence: TGTGCCAGCAGCTTAGGGCAGGGGAATCAGCCCCAGCATTTT.

The chain recombines TRBV23-1 with TRBJ1-4; D is unclear. TRBV23-1 is reported as an ORF; its role is uncertain. The CDR3 length is 18 residues. V was cut by 3 bases and J by 0 bases, with 17 bases left in between. CDR3 residues: CASSQTESGPPTNEKLFF. Written as DNA, the CDR3 is TGCGCCAGCAGTCAGACGGAGTCGGGTCCCCCAACTAATGAAAAACTGTTTTTT.

This rearrangement joins TRBV25-1 to TRBJ1-1; 8 bases are shared with TRBD1. This CDR3 spans 13 amino acids. Germline V gene lookup returns CDR1 MGHDK and CDR2 SYGVNS. With V trimmed by 7 bases and J by 4 bases, 5 bases remained unmatched. The CDR3: CASTSGGLTEAFF. The CDR3, as DNA: TGTGCCAGCACTTCAGGGGGCCTCACTGAAGCTTTCTTT.

The sample holds one count of this clone. The gene calls are TRBV27 and TRBJ2-3, with D hard to call. Trimming pared 6 bases from V and 2 bases from J, leaving 9 bases between. The germline gives CDR1 MNHEY, CDR2 SMNVEV (reference sequence). This CDR3 comprises 13 residues. The CDR3 region is CASRLDNTDTQYF. The DNA of the CDR3 is TGTGCCAGCAGGCTAGATAACACAGATACGCAGTATTTT.

This rearrangement joins TRBV10-2 to TRBJ2-7, with 8 bases fitting TRBD1. This CDR3 has 14 residues. Per germline, CDR1 WSHSY and CDR2 SAAADI. With 6 bases clipped from V and 2 bases from J, the junction kept 6 bases outside the gene matches. The CDR3 bases are TGCGCCAGCAGCCTCAGGGGGCGTACCTACGAGCAGTACTTC. Translation gives CASSLRGRTYEQYF.

The chain recombines TRBV19 with TRBJ2-1; 11 bases align to TRBD2. The CDR3 runs to 14 residues. The V gene's germline CDR1 is LNHDA and CDR2 SQIVND (reference sequence). V gave up 8 bases and J gave up 4 bases; unmatched junction bases: 4. The CDR3 sequence is CASALAGGYNEQFF. In DNA, the CDR3 is TGTGCCAGTGCCCTAGCGGGAGGTTACAATGAGCAGTTCTTC. The complete variable domain, with remaining parts taken from reference TRBV19 and TRBJ2-1, reads DGGITQSPKYLFRKEGQNVTLSCEQNLNHDAMYWYRQDPGQGLRLIYYSQIVNDFQKGDIAEGYSVSREKKESFPLTVTSAQKNPTAFYLCASALAGGYNEQFFGPGTRLTVL.

CDR3 loop: CASGRGGGVMNTEAFF. The CDR3 DNA reads as TGTGCCAGCGGCCGGGGGGGCGGGGTCATGAACACTGAAGCTTTCTTT. The gene calls are TRBV11-2 and TRBJ1-1; tentative D call: TRBD1 (6 bases). Germline-derived CDR1 and CDR2 are SGHAT and FQNNGV. The CDR3 totals 16 residues. Trimming removed 8 bases from V and 0 bases from J, with 19 bases in between.

The chain recombines TRBV27 with TRBJ2-2; weak D call: TRBD1 (5 bases). The V end lost 4 bases, the J end lost 5 bases, and 8 bases lay between the germline ends. CDR1 MNHEY and CDR2 SMNVEV come from the germline V gene (reference sequence). This CDR3 region has 13 residues. Here the CDR3 reads CASSYQGTGELFF. CDR3 nucleotides: TGTGCCAGCAGTTACCAGGGTACCGGGGAGCTGTTTTTT.

V is TRBV7-9 and J is TRBJ2-1; D might be TRBD2 (5 bases). The germline CDR1 and CDR2 sequences are SEHNR and FQNEAQ (reference sequence). CDR3 length equals 15 residues. V shed 6 bases and J shed 2 bases, with 14 bases lying between them. CDR3 nucleotide sequence: TGTGCCAGCAGGGGAGAGCGGTCAGCCTACAATGAGCAGTTCTTC. This translates into CASRGERSAYNEQFF.

This chain uses TRBV13 with TRBJ1-1; D unresolved. The CDR3 sequence is 14 residues long. Per the germline V gene, CDR1 is PRHDT and CDR2 is FYEKMQ (reference sequence). V lost 5 bases and J 1 base, leaving 11 bases between the germline ends. CDR3 in DNA: TGTGCCAGCAGCGTATTCAGTGGGAACACTGAAGCTTTCTTT. Translation gives CASSVFSGNTEAFF.

The chain has TRBV5-1 and TRBJ1-4; TRBD1 matches at 7 bases. Germline trimming cut 4 bases from V and 7 bases from J; bases unmatched to any gene: 10. The CDR3 spans 15 residues. Looked up from germline, CDR1 is SGHRS and CDR2 is YFSETQ. CDR3 sequence: CASSRTTGFGEKLFF. CDR3 coding DNA: TGCGCCAGCAGCAGAACGACAGGGTTTGGTGAAAAACTGTTTTTT.

The chain has TRBV7-9 and TRBJ1-1; 7 bases fit TRBD1. The CDR3 length is 15 residues. Germline assignment: CDR1 SEHNR and CDR2 FQNEAQ (reference sequence). After removal of 2 bases from V and 3 bases from J, the junction contained 6 bases not matched to a gene. The CDR3 nucleotides are TGTGCCAGCAGCTTACTCGTAGGGGGCGACACTGAAGCTTTCTTT. This translates into CASSLLVGGDTEAFF.

This clone showed up just a few times. This chain uses TRBV19 with TRBJ1-1; a weak D match, TRBD1 (5 bases). V lost 3 bases and J lost 5, with 7 bases in between. The V gene's germline CDR1 is LNHDA and CDR2 SQIVND (reference sequence). The CDR3 has 12 amino acids. CDR3 in amino acids: CASSMGGTEAFF. CDR3 nucleotides: TGTGCCAGTAGTATGGGGGGGACTGAAGCTTTCTTT. Complete variable domain (other parts from reference TRBV19 and TRBJ1-1): DGGITQSPKYLFRKEGQNVTLSCEQNLNHDAMYWYRQDPGQGLRLIYYSQIVNDFQKGDIAEGYSVSREKKESFPLTVTSAQKNPTAFYLCASSMGGTEAFFGQGTRLTVV.